The 7 T cell receptor beta chains listed next were all sequenced from one sample in a study of blood T cells in healthy people across ages. A second PCR of roughly 7 to 11 cycles used a sample-barcoded 5' primer and a J-beta primer mix. Using its own MiXCR run on the 5' RACE reads, TCRdb lists one record per CDR3 protein. The sample consists of hundreds of thousands of distinct CDR3 sequences, 25% to 30% of them appearing once. The specimen sequenced was blood. The source of these receptors is a woman at least 80 years old in good health.

This clonotype was seen more than once but under ten times. The chain carries TRBV5-1 and TRBJ1-2, with 12 bases lining up with TRBD1. The CDR3 is 14 amino acids. V gave up 0 bases and J gave up 10 bases; unmatched junction bases: 4. Germline V gene sequence: CDR1 SGHRS, CDR2 YFSETQ. CDR3 nucleotide sequence: TGCGCCAGCAGCTTGGGTGGGACAGGGGGCGTCTACACCTTC. Translated: CASSLGGTGGVYTF.

This clonotype was counted ten times or more. The chain is built from TRBV10-3 and TRBJ2-7, with no clear D. The CDR3 is made up of 12 amino acids. CDR1 and CDR2 (germline): ENHRY, SYGVKD. The V gene lost 2 bases and the J gene lost 2 bases, with 4 bases spanning the gap. The CDR3 nucleotides read TGTGCCATCAGTGAGGGAACCTACGAGCAGTACTTC. This sequence encodes CAISEGTYEQYF.

In regard to this clonotype: The CDR3 does not end in the conserved phenylalanine or tryptophan, so this is likely a read error. The chain links TRBV12-3 or TRBV12-4 to TRBJ2-3, with 9 bases that match TRBD2. J was trimmed by 4 bases and V by 6 bases; bases with no gene match: 5. CDR3 length: 14 amino acids. The CDR3 loop is CASRKSGGSDTQYS. CDR3 DNA sequence: TGTGCCAGCAGAAAGAGCGGGGGGTCAGATACGCAGTATTCC.

A remark on this clonotype: A read error may explain this, as a much larger clone is one base away. V usage is TRBV11-1 and J usage is TRBJ1-1; D is uncertain. Germline lookup yields CDR1 SGHAT and CDR2 FQDESV (reference sequence). V lost 0 bases and J 6 bases, leaving 11 bases between the germline ends. CDR3 size: 14 residues. Here the CDR3 reads CASSLAGKKAEAFF. CDR3 nucleotide sequence: TGTGCCAGCAGCTTAGCCGGGAAGAAGGCTGAAGCTTTCTTT.

Only a few counts were recorded for this clonotype. The V and J genes are TRBV30 and TRBJ1-3, with unresolved D. The CDR3 contains 16 residues. Germline V gene lookup returns CDR1 GTSNPN and CDR2 SVGIG (reference sequence). V was pared by 2 bases and J by 0 bases, with 14 bases between. This CDR3 is CAWSLSFGFSGNTIYF. The CDR3 region has the DNA TGTGCCTGGAGTCTGAGCTTCGGGTTCTCTGGAAACACCATATATTTT. Together with reference TRBV30 and TRBJ1-3, the CDR3 gives the full variable domain: SQTIHQWPATLVQPVGSPLSLECTVEGTSNPNLYWYRQAAGRGLQLLFYSVGIGQISSEVPQNLSASRPQDRQFILSSKKLLLSDSGFYLCAWSLSFGFSGNTIYFGEGSWLTVV.

This clonotype was detected ten times or more. This chain uses TRBV12-3 or TRBV12-4 with TRBJ1-5; TRBD1 matches 7 bases. J gave up 6 bases and V 8 bases, and 7 bases lay outside the gene matches. This CDR3 contains 13 residues. CDR3 sequence reads: CASSSGQLQPQHF. The CDR3 DNA follows: TGTGCCAGCTCATCGGGACAGCTTCAGCCCCAGCATTTT.

This clonotype has at least ten counts. Since a much larger clone is just one base distant, this may be a read error. V gene TRBV6-4 combines with J gene TRBJ2-5; 7 nucleotides agree with TRBD2. The CDR3 covers 12 residues. Germline values: CDR1 MRHNA, CDR2 SNTAGT. V trimming: 5 bases; J trimming: 11 bases; junction bases outside the gene matches: 8. The DNA of the CDR3 is TGTGCCAGCAGTCGAACCGGGGGGAGGCAGTACTTC. Amino acid sequence: CASSRTGGRQYF.